Listed here are 20 T cell receptor beta chains from one sample, sequenced in a study of somatic mutations in cytotoxic T cells in rheumatoid arthritis. This table comes from immunoSEQ multiplex PCR, and its TCRdb copy is limited to in-frame clones, with some not included. The data show about 9,000 clones, with just under 80% seen just once and 4.9% held by the top ten. The sample consisted of CD8+ T cells sorted from blood. The receptors were gathered from an adult with rheumatoid arthritis.

This rearrangement joins TRBV14 to TRBJ2-1, with a tentative D call TRBD1 (5 bases). Germline CDR1 reads SGHDN; CDR2 reads FVKESK. CDR3 length: 15 residues. V lost 4 bases and J lost 4, with 14 bases in between. The CDR3 reads CASSPQGGLYNEQFF. CDR3 DNA sequence: TGTGCCAGCAGCCCCCAGGGTGGGTTGTACAATGAGCAGTTCTTC.

This rearrangement joins TRBV2 to TRBJ2-5, with a weak D call TRBD1 (5 bases). The length of the CDR3 is 16 residues. Looked up from germline, CDR1 is SNHLY and CDR2 is FYNNEI. Trimming took 9 bases from V and 4 from J, leaving 24 bases between them. CDR3 loop: CASYDRAGYSGETQYF. CDR3 sequence (DNA): TGTGCCAGTTACGATAGGGCAGGGTATTCCGGAGAGACCCAGTACTTC.

V gene TRBV2 combines with J gene TRBJ2-5; 7 bases line up with TRBD2. V was clipped by 3 bases and J by 2 bases; unmatched bases: 3. CDR3 size: 14 residues. Germline V CDR1 and CDR2: SNHLY, FYNNEI. The CDR3 loop is CASSEGGSQETQYF. The CDR3 coding sequence is TGTGCCAGCAGTGAGGGGGGGTCGCAAGAGACCCAGTACTTC.

The chain combines TRBV27 with TRBJ2-7; 10 bases are a match to TRBD1. CDR1 is MNHEY and CDR2 is SMNVEV in the germline V gene (reference sequence). The CDR3 spans 15 residues. After removal of 5 bases from V and 5 bases from J, the junction contained 9 bases not matched to a gene. The CDR3 sequence: CASSPYGQGGDEQYF. For the CDR3, the DNA is TGTGCCAGCAGTCCCTACGGACAGGGGGGCGACGAGCAGTACTTC.

This chain connects TRBV9 to TRBJ2-3; D is tentatively TRBD1 or TRBD2 (5 bases each). The germline V and J ends were trimmed by 0 bases and 4 bases, with 12 bases remaining between them. The CDR3 contains 15 residues. Germline V gene sequence: CDR1 SGDLS, CDR2 YYNGEE. This CDR3 reads CASSVAGPWADTQYF. The CDR3 DNA reads TGTGCCAGCAGCGTAGCGGGACCCTGGGCAGATACGCAGTATTTT.

The chain is built from TRBV14 and TRBJ1-1; D may be TRBD1 (5 bases). V gave up 10 bases and J gave up 2 bases, with 17 bases separating them. This CDR3 has 14 residues. CDR1 and CDR2 (germline): SGHDN, FVKESK. The CDR3 DNA sequence: TGTGCCACCTCAGGGATACGGGGCAACACTGAAGCTTTCTTT. Its translation is CATSGIRGNTEAFF.

V usage is TRBV19 and J usage is TRBJ1-1, with D possibly matching TRBD1 (6 bases). V gave up 3 bases and J gave up 1 base, with 15 bases separating them. The CDR3 has 16 residues. Per germline, CDR1 LNHDA and CDR2 SQIVND (reference sequence). In nucleotides, the CDR3 is TGTGCCAGTAGTATTTGGGGGGCTGGAGAGAACACTGAAGCTTTCTTT. Its translation is CASSIWGAGENTEAFF.

This clone was counted between two and nine times. The CDR3 sequence is CASSSRGAPYEQYF. In nucleotides, the CDR3 is TGTGCCAGCAGCTCCCGTGGAGCCCCCTACGAGCAGTACTTC. J is TRBJ2-7 and V is TRBV7-9; D remains unclear. CDR3 length: 14 residues. CDR1 is SEHNR and CDR2 is FQNEAQ in the germline V gene (reference sequence). Trimming took 4 bases from V and 2 from J, leaving 12 bases between them.

By its share, this clone is medium-sized. V is TRBV7-8 and J is TRBJ1-2, with D perhaps matching TRBD1 (5 bases). There are 15 residues in the CDR3. V was clipped by 0 bases and J by 3 bases, with 11 bases between them. From germline, CDR1 is SGHVS and CDR2 FQNEAQ. Here the CDR3 DNA reads TGTGCCAGCAGCTTAGCGCCGGGACCGTACTATGGCTACACCTTC. Translated: CASSLAPGPYYGYTF.

The chain carries TRBV13 and TRBJ1-3; D perhaps matches TRBD1 (5 bases). The CDR3 spans 16 residues. From germline, CDR1 is PRHDT and CDR2 FYEKMQ (reference sequence). The V gene lost 0 bases and the J gene lost 4 bases, with 13 bases spanning the gap. This CDR3 reads CASSLGSRVAGNTIYF. The CDR3 DNA is TGTGCCAGCAGCTTAGGGTCCAGGGTGGCCGGAAACACCATATATTTT.

This chain joins TRBV18 and TRBJ1-1; weak D call: TRBD1 (5 bases). This CDR3 region has 16 residues. Germline CDR1 and CDR2: KGHSH and LQKENI. Trimming removed 1 base from V and 1 base from J, with 13 bases in between. The CDR3 protein is CASSPLDPGGNTEAFF. DNA of the CDR3: TGTGCCAGCTCACCACTAGATCCCGGGGGGAACACTGAAGCTTTCTTT. Filled out from reference TRBV18 and TRBJ1-1, the complete variable domain reads NAGVMQNPRHLVRRRGQEARLRCSPMKGHSHVYWYRQLPEEGLKFMVYLQKENIIDESGMPKERFSAEFPKEGPSILRIQQVVRGDSAAYFCASSPLDPGGNTEAFFGQGTRLTVV.

Of note for this clone: The same CDR3 can be traced to other DNA sequences in this sample. V is TRBV15 and J is TRBJ2-7, with TRBD2 identical over 11 bases. Germline assignment: CDR1 LNHNV and CDR2 YYDKDF (reference sequence). The CDR3 length is 16 residues. V was clipped by 1 base and J by 4 bases; unmatched bases: 6. The CDR3 spells CATSRGSGRAGYEQYF. CDR3 nucleotides: TGTGCCACCAGCAGAGGTAGCGGGAGGGCGGGTTACGAGCAGTACTTC.

This clone was seen a handful of times. V is TRBV28 and J is TRBJ2-7; 9 nucleotides match TRBD1. CDR3 length: 14 amino acids. After removal of 3 bases from V and 2 bases from J, the junction contained 2 bases not matched to a gene. Germline CDR1 reads MDHEN; CDR2 reads SYDVKM. The CDR3 loop is CASSFGTGTYEQYF. Here the CDR3 DNA reads TGTGCCAGCAGTTTCGGGACAGGGACCTACGAGCAGTACTTC.

The rearrangement uses TRBV9 and TRBJ1-2, with a possible D match to TRBD1 (5 bases). Germline assignment: CDR1 SGDLS and CDR2 YYNGEE. Trimming cost V 5 bases and J 2 bases, with 10 bases left between them. The CDR3 covers 13 residues. The CDR3, as DNA: TGTGCCAGCAGTCCAGACAGAAACTATGGCTACACCTTC. Translating gives CASSPDRNYGYTF. The full variable domain, in which reference TRBV9 and TRBJ1-2 provide the parts outside the CDR3, is DSGVTQTPKHLITATGQRVTLRCSPRSGDLSVYWYQQSLDQGLQFLIQYYNGEERAKGNILERFSAQQFPDLHSELNLSSLELGDSALYFCASSPDRNYGYTFGSGTRLTVV.

This clone was recorded a few times. The chain has TRBV7-9 and TRBJ2-7; tentatively, D is TRBD1 or TRBD2 (5 bases each). The CDR3 totals 17 residues. Per germline, CDR1 SEHNR and CDR2 FQNEAQ (reference sequence). V was shortened by 0 bases and J by 1 base, with 16 bases between the two germline ends. In DNA form, the CDR3 reads TGTGCCAGCAGCTTAGCGTCCGACCCCGGGGCGTCCTACGAGCAGTACTTC. Protein product: CASSLASDPGASYEQYF.

J is TRBJ2-1 and V is TRBV7-3, with 14 nucleotides matching TRBD2. Germline CDR1 is SGHTA and CDR2 is FQGTGA. J lost 9 bases, V lost 5 bases, and 12 bases had no gene match. CDR3 length: 17 amino acids. In nucleotides, the CDR3 is TGTGCCAGCAGCCCTGGGACTAGCGGGGGCCCCAGAGGTGAGCAGTTCTTC. Amino acid sequence: CASSPGTSGGPRGEQFF.

The chain combines TRBV28 with TRBJ2-1; the D gene is possibly TRBD2 (6 bases). The CDR3 runs to 17 residues. The V gene lost 5 bases and the J gene lost 1 base, with 18 bases spanning the gap. Per germline, CDR1 MDHEN and CDR2 SYDVKM. The CDR3 sequence is CASSAPRDSLSYNEQFF. CDR3 in DNA: TGTGCCAGCAGTGCCCCTAGGGACTCGCTATCCTACAATGAGCAGTTCTTC.

The V gene is TRBV2, the J gene TRBJ2-7, with 10 bases lining up with TRBD2. Trimming took 1 base from V and 6 from J; bases not matched to a gene: 6. CDR1 and CDR2 (germline): SNHLY, FYNNEI. The length of the CDR3 is 15 residues. The CDR3 loop reads CASSEDTSGMVEQYF. Written as DNA, the CDR3 is TGTGCCAGCAGTGAAGATACTAGCGGGATGGTCGAGCAGTACTTC.

The rearrangement joins TRBV7-3 to TRBJ1-1; D possibly corresponds to TRBD1 (6 bases). This CDR3 region has 14 residues. V lost 5 bases and J lost 2, with 12 bases in between. Germline V lookup: CDR1 SGHTA, CDR2 FQGTGA. CDR3 protein: CASSLGGFNTEAFF. CDR3 nucleotides: TGTGCCAGCAGCCTAGGGGGTTTTAACACTGAAGCTTTCTTT. Complete variable domain (other parts from reference TRBV7-3 and TRBJ1-1): GAGVSQTPSNKVTEKGKYVELRCDPISGHTALYWYRQSLGQGPEFLIYFQGTGAADDSGLPNDRFFAVRPEGSVSTLKIQRTERGDSAVYLCASSLGGFNTEAFFGQGTRLTVV.

This sequence joins TRBV5-3 and TRBJ2-1, with 7 bases identical to TRBD2. TRBV5-3 counts as an open reading frame of uncertain function. Trimming removed 2 bases from V and 3 bases from J; junction bases left unmatched: 5. The CDR3 contains 15 residues. CDR3: CARSFRDYHYNEQFF. CDR3 DNA: TGTGCCAGAAGCTTCCGGGACTATCACTACAATGAGCAGTTCTTC.